Each of the 5 T cell receptor beta chains below was sequenced from the same sample in a study of response to subunit inactivated influenza vaccine. Using its own MiXCR run on the RT-PCR reads, TCRdb lists one record per CDR3 protein. This table holds about 480,000 distinct CDR3 sequences, 25% found once. Source: CD4+ T cells sorted from PBMCs, taken approximately 5 days after vaccination. The receptors derive from a man aged 50 to 59 who received an inactivated influenza vaccine.

This clonotype has a count of ten or more. This chain joins TRBV12-3 or TRBV12-4 and TRBJ1-5; no clear D. The CDR3 consists of 15 residues. V was trimmed by 3 bases and J by 0 bases, leaving 9 bases between them. CDR3 residues: CASSLNSYSNQPQHF. The CDR3, as DNA: TGTGCCAGCAGTTTGAACAGCTATAGCAATCAGCCCCAGCATTTT.

This rearrangement joins TRBV24-1 to TRBJ2-1; TRBD2 matches 8 bases. Germline assignment: CDR1 KGHDR and CDR2 SFDVKD. This CDR3 comprises 16 residues. After removal of 0 bases from V and 1 base from J, the junction contained 1 base not matched to a gene. The CDR3 DNA sequence: TGTGCCACCAGTGATTTGTCGGGAGGGTCCTACAATGAGCAGTTCTTC. This sequence encodes CATSDLSGGSYNEQFF.

The gene calls are TRBV4-3 and TRBJ1-3; D uncertain. CDR3 length: 17 residues. Between the trimmed V and J ends, which lost 0 bases and 4 bases, there was a span of 16 bases. CDR1 LGHNA and CDR2 YSLEER come from the germline V gene. Here the CDR3 reads CASSQDVGTRLGNTIYF. CDR3 DNA: TGCGCCAGCAGCCAAGATGTGGGAACACGTTTGGGAAACACCATATATTTT.

The V call is TRBV20-1, the J call TRBJ2-7; weak D call: TRBD2 (5 bases). The CDR3 has 15 amino acids. Trimming shortened V by 0 bases and J by 7 bases, and 19 bases separated the two germline ends. Germline CDR1 reads DFQATT; CDR2 reads SNEGSKA (reference sequence). CDR3 coding DNA: TGCAGTGCTAGAGATGGGAATCAGGACCGCGGGGAGCAGTACTTC. Its protein product is CSARDGNQDRGEQYF.

The chain uses TRBV25-1 and TRBJ1-6; tentative D call: TRBD1 (5 bases). V was trimmed by 7 bases and J by 10 bases, leaving 11 bases between them. The V gene's germline CDR1 is MGHDK and CDR2 SYGVNS. The CDR3 has 12 amino acids. CDR3 bases: TGTGCCAGCAAGCAGGGTCGATCACCCCTCCACTTT. Its translation: CASKQGRSPLHF. Variable domain in full (rest from reference TRBV25-1 and TRBJ1-6): EADIYQTPRYLVIGTGKKITLECSQTMGHDKMYWYQQDPGMELHLIHYSYGVNSTEKGDLSSESTVSRIRTEHFPLTLESARPSHTSQYLCASKQGRSPLHFGNGTRLTVT.